The 20 T cell receptor beta chains presented below share a single source sample, sequenced in a study of blood T cell repertoires in COVID-19. Generated by immunoSEQ multiplex PCR, the TCRdb table keeps only in-frame clones and is missing some. Of 200,000 to 250,000 clones listed, 85% are singletons. Sequenced input: peripheral blood. Receptor source: a man aged 35-49 years with acute or convalescent COVID-19.

The DNA for the CDR3 is TGTGCCAGCAGCCAAGGGGGCTACACGATGGCTTTCTTT. Amino acids: CASSQGGYTMAFF. The V gene is TRBV14, the J gene TRBJ1-1, with D perhaps TRBD1 (5 bases). Germline V gene data show CDR1 as SGHDN and CDR2 as FVKESK. V lost 1 base and J lost 11, with 14 bases in between. This CDR3 is 13 amino acids long.

The chain uses TRBV12-5 and TRBJ1-6, with TRBD1 matching over 10 bases. This CDR3 has 19 residues. J was trimmed by 7 bases and V by 6 bases; bases with no gene match: 18. The germline gives CDR1 LGHNT, CDR2 FRNRAP. The CDR3 loop is CASGPKPYTGTGENSPLHF. The CDR3 DNA sequence: TGTGCTAGTGGCCCTAAACCATATACCGGGACAGGGGAAAATTCACCCCTCCACTTT.

The chain is built from TRBV5-4 and TRBJ2-2, with D perhaps matching TRBD2 (7 bases). This CDR3 has 17 residues. From germline, CDR1 is SGHNT and CDR2 YYREEE (reference sequence). Trimming cost V 3 bases and J 1 base, with 16 bases left between them. The CDR3 DNA follows: TGTGCCAGCAGCTCGCTTTGGGGGGGCGGGAACACCGGGGAGCTGTTTTTT. Protein product: CASSSLWGGGNTGELFF.

The gene calls are TRBV5-6 and TRBJ1-1; TRBD1 agrees at 9 bases. CDR1 and CDR2 from the germline V gene are SGHDT and YYEEEE. V dropped 3 bases and J dropped 4; count of bases not matched to a gene: 1. The CDR3 loop spans 13 amino acids. CDR3 bases: TGTGCCAGCAGCTGGACAGGGGCCACTGAAGCTTTCTTT. Amino acid sequence: CASSWTGATEAFF.

V usage is TRBV28 and J usage is TRBJ1-4, with TRBD1 matching 9 bases. Germline assignment: CDR1 MDHEN and CDR2 SYDVKM. This CDR3 spans 14 amino acids. After removal of 6 bases from V and 7 bases from J, the junction contained 6 bases not matched to a gene. CDR3 in DNA: TGTGCCAGCAGGTTGACAGGGGGAGTTGAAAAACTGTTTTTT. Translating gives CASRLTGGVEKLFF.

The J gene is TRBJ1-5, the V gene TRBV28, with D tentatively TRBD1 (5 bases). This CDR3 region has 14 residues. Trimming shortened V by 7 bases and J by 4 bases, and 14 bases separated the two germline ends. CDR1 is MDHEN and CDR2 is SYDVKM in the germline V gene. DNA for the CDR3: TGTGCCAGCAAGGTTGGCAGGGATAATCAGCCCCAGCATTTT. Translated: CASKVGRDNQPQHF.

The chain recombines TRBV6-5 with TRBJ1-2; a possible D gene is TRBD1 (5 bases). Trimming pared 0 bases from V and 7 bases from J, leaving 18 bases between. The CDR3 sequence is 16 residues long. CDR1 is MNHEY, CDR2 SVGAGI, per germline. The CDR3 coding sequence is TGTGCCAGCAGTTACTCGAGCCGGCGGGTCGGGGGTGGCTACACCTTC. Amino acids: CASSYSSRRVGGGYTF.

The rearrangement uses TRBV10-3 and TRBJ2-2; D is undetermined. CDR1 is ENHRY and CDR2 is SYGVKD in the germline V gene. The CDR3 is 14 residues long. Trimming removed 3 bases at V and 4 bases at J, with 9 bases between. In DNA, the CDR3 is TGTGCCATCAGTGACCTTCGTCGCACCGGGGAGCTGTTTTTT. Protein: CAISDLRRTGELFF.

The genes are TRBV5-4 and TRBJ2-3; TRBD2 might be the D (7 bases). Per the germline V gene, CDR1 is SGHNT and CDR2 is YYREEE (reference sequence). Trimming left V 6 bases short and J 0 bases short, with 14 bases between. The CDR3 is made up of 15 amino acids. The CDR3 DNA is TGTGCCAGCACCCCGAGGGGGGGGAGCACAGATACGCAGTATTTT. It is translated as CASTPRGGSTDTQYF.

The chain employs TRBV29-1 and TRBJ1-2; D is unclear. CDR3 size: 13 residues. Germline V gives CDR1 SQVTM, CDR2 ANQGSEA. V shed 4 bases and J shed 4 bases, with 13 bases lying between them. The CDR3 nucleotides are TGCAGCGTTGCACAGACGGCCGCCTATGGCTACACCTTC. This translates into CSVAQTAAYGYTF.

The rearrangement joins TRBV7-2 to TRBJ1-4; maybe TRBD1 (6 bases). The CDR3 consists of 15 residues. The V gene's germline CDR1 is SGHTA and CDR2 FQGNSA. V was trimmed by 1 base and J by 8 bases, leaving 14 bases between them. CDR3 bases: TGTGCCAGCAGCTTAGGGGGGCCAGGAAGGGAAAAACTGTTTTTT. Translated: CASSLGGPGREKLFF.

The chain recombines TRBV2 with TRBJ1-5; D might be TRBD1 (5 bases). Germline V gene lookup returns CDR1 SNHLY and CDR2 FYNNEI. There are 14 residues in the CDR3. V lost 4 bases and J 9 bases, leaving 16 bases between the germline ends. The CDR3 loop is CASSAGGLSLPQHF. CDR3 bases: TGTGCCAGCAGTGCTGGGGGACTGTCATTGCCCCAGCATTTT.

This chain joins TRBV6-7 and TRBJ2-3; 11 bases agree with TRBD2. TRBV6-7 is an ORF, with its function uncertain. V lost 6 bases, J lost 3 bases, and 14 bases stayed unmatched. The CDR3 has 18 residues. In DNA form, the CDR3 reads TGTGCCAGCAGGCTACAACTAGCGGGGGTCCAGGAGACAGATACGCAGTATTTT. Translating it yields CASRLQLAGVQETDTQYF.

CDR3 bases: TGTGCCAGCAGCTTAACGACGTCTAGCGGACAAGAGACCCAGTACTTC. Its translation: CASSLTTSSGQETQYF. This sequence joins TRBV11-2 and TRBJ2-5, with 7 bases fitting TRBD2. V gave up 2 bases and J gave up 2 bases; unmatched junction bases: 8. In germline, CDR1 is SGHAT, CDR2 FQNNGV. The length of the CDR3 is 16 residues.

The chain is built from TRBV10-2 and TRBJ1-5, with D possibly being TRBD1 (6 bases). Germline-derived CDR1 and CDR2 are WSHSY and SAAADI. Trimming removed 4 bases at V and 6 bases at J, with 19 bases between. The CDR3 covers 16 residues. The CDR3 bases are TGCGCCAGCAGTGGCAAAGCGCAGGGGAAGCGTCAGCCCCAGCATTTT. Its translation: CASSGKAQGKRQPQHF.

On this clone itself: Other nucleotide sequences in the sample specify the same CDR3. The J gene is TRBJ2-5, the V gene TRBV5-1; D gene unclear. Germline V gene data show CDR1 as SGHRS and CDR2 as YFSETQ. The V end lost 4 bases, the J end lost 2 bases, and 6 bases lay between the germline ends. The CDR3 spans 12 residues. DNA for the CDR3: TGCGCCAGCAGCCTAACTCAAGAGACCCAGTACTTC. This sequence encodes CASSLTQETQYF.

The chain carries TRBV10-1 and TRBJ1-1; 7 positions match TRBD1. Per germline, CDR1 WNHNN and CDR2 SYGVQD (reference sequence). J lost 6 bases, V lost 9 bases, and 10 bases had no gene match. This CDR3 is 13 amino acids long. CDR3 bases: TGCGCCAGACCAGGGGGATGGGGGTCTGAAGCTTTCTTT. It translates to CARPGGWGSEAFF.

The chain uses TRBV2 and TRBJ2-1; 11 bases agree with TRBD2. V lost 3 bases to trimming and J lost 8 bases; unmatched junction nucleotides: 9. This CDR3 has 16 amino acids. Germline CDR1 and CDR2: SNHLY and FYNNEI. CDR3 sequence (DNA): TGTGCCAGCAGTGAGTCTTTAGCGGGGGGGCCCCATGAGCAGTTCTTC. Protein sequence: CASSESLAGGPHEQFF.

J is TRBJ2-1 and V is TRBV10-1, with TRBD1 matching 7 bases. The germline V gene has CDR1 WNHNN and CDR2 SYGVQD (reference sequence). With 5 bases clipped from V and 1 base from J, the junction kept 5 bases outside the gene matches. This CDR3 spans 15 amino acids. The CDR3 DNA follows: TGCGCCAGCAGTCGGGACAGCCTATCCTACAATGAGCAGTTCTTC. It is translated as CASSRDSLSYNEQFF.

V is TRBV6-1 and J is TRBJ1-6; the D gene is possibly TRBD1 (5 bases). Trimming removed 2 bases at V and 7 bases at J, with 9 bases between. The CDR3 is 14 residues long. Germline CDR1 is MNHNS and CDR2 is SASEGT. CDR3: CASSELAGNSPLHF. CDR3 DNA: TGTGCCAGCAGTGAACTTGCAGGGAATTCACCCCTCCACTTT.